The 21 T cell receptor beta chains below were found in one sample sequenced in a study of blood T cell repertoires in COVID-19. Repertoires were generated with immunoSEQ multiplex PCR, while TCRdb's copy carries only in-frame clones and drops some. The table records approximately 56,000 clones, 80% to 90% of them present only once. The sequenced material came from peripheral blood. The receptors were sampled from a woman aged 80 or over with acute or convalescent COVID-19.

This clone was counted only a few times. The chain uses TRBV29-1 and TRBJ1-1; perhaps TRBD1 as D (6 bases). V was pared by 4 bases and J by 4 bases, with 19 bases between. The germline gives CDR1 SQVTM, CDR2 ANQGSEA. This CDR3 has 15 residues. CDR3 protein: CSVGGGQGGGTEAFF. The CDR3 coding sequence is TGCAGCGTTGGGGGGGGCCAGGGCGGCGGCACTGAAGCTTTCTTT.

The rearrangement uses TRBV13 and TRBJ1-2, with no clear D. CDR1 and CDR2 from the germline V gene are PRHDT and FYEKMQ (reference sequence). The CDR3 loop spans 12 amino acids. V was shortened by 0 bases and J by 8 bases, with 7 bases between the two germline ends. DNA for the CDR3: TGTGCCAGCAGCTTAGGTCGAGAGGGCTACACCTTC. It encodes CASSLGREGYTF.

The CDR3, as DNA: TGTGCCAGCTCTTACCGACGAGGTCCTGAAGCTTTCTTT. It is translated as CASSYRRGPEAFF. The chain joins TRBV18 to TRBJ1-1, with unresolved D. The CDR3 spans 13 residues. Per the germline V gene, CDR1 is KGHSH and CDR2 is LQKENI. V was trimmed by 6 bases and J by 6 bases, leaving 14 bases between them.

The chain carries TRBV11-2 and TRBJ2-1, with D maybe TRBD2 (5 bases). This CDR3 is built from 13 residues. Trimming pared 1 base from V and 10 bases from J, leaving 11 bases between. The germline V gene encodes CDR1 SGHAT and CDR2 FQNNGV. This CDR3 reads CASSLARVGEQFF. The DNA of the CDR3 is TGTGCCAGCAGCTTAGCGCGGGTTGGGGAGCAGTTCTTC.

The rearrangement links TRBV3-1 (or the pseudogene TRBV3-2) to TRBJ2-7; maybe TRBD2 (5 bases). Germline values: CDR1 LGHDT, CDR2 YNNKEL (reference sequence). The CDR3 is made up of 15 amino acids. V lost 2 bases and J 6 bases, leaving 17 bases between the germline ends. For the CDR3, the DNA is TGTGCCAGCAGCCAATTTCGGGCCTTAGGAGGCGAGCAGTACTTC. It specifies CASSQFRALGGEQYF.

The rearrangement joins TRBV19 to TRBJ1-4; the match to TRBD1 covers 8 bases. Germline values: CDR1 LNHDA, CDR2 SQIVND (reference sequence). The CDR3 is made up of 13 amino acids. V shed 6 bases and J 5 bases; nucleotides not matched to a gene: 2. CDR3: CASSRGPNEKLFF. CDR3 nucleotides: TGTGCCAGTAGCAGGGGGCCGAATGAAAAACTGTTTTTT.

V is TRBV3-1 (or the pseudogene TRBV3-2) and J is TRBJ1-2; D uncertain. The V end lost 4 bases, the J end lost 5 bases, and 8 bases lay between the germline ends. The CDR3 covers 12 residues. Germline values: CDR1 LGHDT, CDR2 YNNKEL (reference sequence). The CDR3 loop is CASSPAGYGYTF. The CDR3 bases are TGTGCCAGCAGCCCAGCGGGTTATGGCTACACCTTC.

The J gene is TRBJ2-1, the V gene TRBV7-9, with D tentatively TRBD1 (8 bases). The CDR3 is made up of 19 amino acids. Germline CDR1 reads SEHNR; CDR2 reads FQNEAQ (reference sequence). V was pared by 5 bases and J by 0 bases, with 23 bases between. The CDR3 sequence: CASSPEAGDRYSSYNEQFF. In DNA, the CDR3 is TGTGCCAGCAGCCCAGAGGCGGGGGACAGGTATAGCTCCTACAATGAGCAGTTCTTC.

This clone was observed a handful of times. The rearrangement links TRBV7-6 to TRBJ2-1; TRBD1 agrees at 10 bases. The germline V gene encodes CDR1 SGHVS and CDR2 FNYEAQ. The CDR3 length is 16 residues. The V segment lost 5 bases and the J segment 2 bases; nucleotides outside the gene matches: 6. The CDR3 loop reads CASSAGQGSPYNEQFF. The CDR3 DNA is TGTGCCAGCAGCGCGGGACAGGGGTCTCCCTACAATGAGCAGTTCTTC.

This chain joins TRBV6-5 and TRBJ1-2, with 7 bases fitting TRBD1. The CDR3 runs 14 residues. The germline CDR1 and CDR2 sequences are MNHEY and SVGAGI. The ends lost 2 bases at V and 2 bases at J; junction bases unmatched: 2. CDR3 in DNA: TGTGCCAGCAGTTACGGCAGGGGGAACTATGGCTACACCTTC. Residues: CASSYGRGNYGYTF.

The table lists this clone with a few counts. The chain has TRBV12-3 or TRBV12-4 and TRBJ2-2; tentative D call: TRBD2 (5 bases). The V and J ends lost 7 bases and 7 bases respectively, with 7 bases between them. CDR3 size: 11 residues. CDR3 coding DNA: TGTGCCAGCACGGGGTACGGGGAGCTGTTTTTT. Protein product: CASTGYGELFF.

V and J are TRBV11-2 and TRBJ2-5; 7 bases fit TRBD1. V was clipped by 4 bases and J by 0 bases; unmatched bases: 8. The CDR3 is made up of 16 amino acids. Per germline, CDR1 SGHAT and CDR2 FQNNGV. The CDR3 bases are TGTGCCAGCAGCTCCGACCGGACAGGAAACCAAGAGACCCAGTACTTC. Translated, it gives CASSSDRTGNQETQYF.

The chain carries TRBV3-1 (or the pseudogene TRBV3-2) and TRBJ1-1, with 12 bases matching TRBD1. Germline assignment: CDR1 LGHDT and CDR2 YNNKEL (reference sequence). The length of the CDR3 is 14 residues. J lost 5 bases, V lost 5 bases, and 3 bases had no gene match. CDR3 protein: CASSKGQGATEAFF. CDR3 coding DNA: TGTGCCAGCAGCAAGGGACAGGGGGCAACTGAAGCTTTCTTT.

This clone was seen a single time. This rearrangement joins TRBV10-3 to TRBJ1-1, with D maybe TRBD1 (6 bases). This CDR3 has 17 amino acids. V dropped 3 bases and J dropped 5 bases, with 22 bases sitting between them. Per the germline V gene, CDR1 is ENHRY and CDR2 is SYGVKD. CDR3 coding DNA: TGTGCCATCAGTGAAATGGGAGTAGGACAGAGGGAAACTGAAGCTTTCTTT. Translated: CAISEMGVGQRETEAFF.

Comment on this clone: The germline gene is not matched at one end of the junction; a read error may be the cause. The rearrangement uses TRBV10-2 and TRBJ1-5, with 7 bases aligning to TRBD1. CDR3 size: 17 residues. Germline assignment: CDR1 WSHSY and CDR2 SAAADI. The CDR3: CASGDRDRTRNNQPQHF. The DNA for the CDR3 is TGCGCCAGCGGTGACAGGGACAGAACAAGGAACAATCAGCCCCAGCATTTT.

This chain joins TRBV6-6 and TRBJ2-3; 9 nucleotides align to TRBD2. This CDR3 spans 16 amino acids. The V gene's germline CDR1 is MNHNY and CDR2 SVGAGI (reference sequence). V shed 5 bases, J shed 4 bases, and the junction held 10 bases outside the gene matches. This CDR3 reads CASSTRRTSDADTQYF. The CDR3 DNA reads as TGTGCCAGCAGTACTCGCCGGACTAGCGATGCAGATACGCAGTATTTT.

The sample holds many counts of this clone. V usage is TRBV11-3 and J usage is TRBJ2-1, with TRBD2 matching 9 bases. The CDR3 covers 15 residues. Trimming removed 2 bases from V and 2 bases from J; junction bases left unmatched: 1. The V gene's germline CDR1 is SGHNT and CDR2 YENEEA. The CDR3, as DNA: TGTGCCAGCAGCTTACTAGCGGGGCCCTACAATGAGCAGTTCTTC. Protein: CASSLLAGPYNEQFF.

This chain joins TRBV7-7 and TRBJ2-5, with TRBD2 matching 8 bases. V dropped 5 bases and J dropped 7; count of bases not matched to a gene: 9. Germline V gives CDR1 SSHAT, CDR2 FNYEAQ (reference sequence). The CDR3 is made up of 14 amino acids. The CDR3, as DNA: TGTGCCAGCAGCCCGGGACTAGTCCCCGGGACCCAGTACTTC. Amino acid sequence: CASSPGLVPGTQYF.

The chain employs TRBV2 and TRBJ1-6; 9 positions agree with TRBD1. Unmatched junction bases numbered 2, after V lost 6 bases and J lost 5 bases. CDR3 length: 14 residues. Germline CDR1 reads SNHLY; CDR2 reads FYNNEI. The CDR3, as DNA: TGTGCCAGCAGATGGACAGGGGATAATTCACCCCTCCACTTT. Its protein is CASRWTGDNSPLHF. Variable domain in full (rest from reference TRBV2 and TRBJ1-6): EPEVTQTPSHQVTQMGQEVILRCVPISNHLYFYWYRQILGQKVEFLVSFYNNEISEKSEIFDDQFSVERPDGSNFTLKIRSTKLEDSAMYFCASRWTGDNSPLHFGNGTRLTVT.

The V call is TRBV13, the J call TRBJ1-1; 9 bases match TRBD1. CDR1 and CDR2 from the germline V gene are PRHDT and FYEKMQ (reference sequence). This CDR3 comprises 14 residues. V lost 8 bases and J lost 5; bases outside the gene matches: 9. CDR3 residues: CASHRTGGRTEAFF. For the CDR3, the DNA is TGTGCCAGCCACCGAACAGGGGGCCGTACTGAAGCTTTCTTT.

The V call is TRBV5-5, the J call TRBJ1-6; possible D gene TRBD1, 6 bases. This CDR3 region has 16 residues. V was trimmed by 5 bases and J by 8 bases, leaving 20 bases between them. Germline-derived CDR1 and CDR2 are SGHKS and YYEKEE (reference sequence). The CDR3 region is CASSYTLRGSDSPLHF. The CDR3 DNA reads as TGTGCCAGCAGTTATACTCTCAGGGGATCGGATTCACCCCTCCACTTT.